This TCR beta chain was identified during a study of T-cell memory formation after mild COVID-19 (dated by TCRdb to the early 2020s). For the study in its entirety: TCR sequence clusters from the two donors were largely donor specific. T-cell clones expanding and contracting after mild COVID-19 in a couple of donors were tracked by longitudinal TCRalpha and TCRbeta repertoire sequencing. The cohort comprised two young, previously healthy adult volunteers, one female and one male. Overall study outcomes, separate from this receptor: Contracting CD4+ clones turned up mainly in the CM and EM memory subsets, whereas EMRA was where CD8+ clones were enriched. Whether the second-wave clones peaking on day 37 were SARS-CoV-2 specific was not confirmed. Clones contracting from day 15 to 85 had balanced CD4/CD8 phenotypes, while a second wave expanding from day 15 to 37 was biased towards CD4+. Some responding clones were detected in pre-infection memory, suggesting pre-existing cross-reactive memory T cells joined the SARS-CoV-2 response. Only a couple of mild cases were covered in the study, and larger cohorts including severe cases with pre-infection samples were considered necessary.

From the cysteine through the phenylalanine, the CDR3 covers 15 amino acids. Only the CDR3 portion is preserved as DNA: 45 bases, with reading frame beginning at the first base. Trimming takes 6 bases off V and 6 bases off J; junction bases not matched to a gene: 7. The listed sequencing device is Illumina NovaSeq 6000. TCRalpha and TCRbeta cDNA libraries were constructed by 5'RACE with constant-segment primers, with sample barcodes and unique molecular identifiers being introduced. RNA was extracted from every sample with Trizol reagent. Libraries were amplified in two PCR steps, with a second sample barcode and Illumina TruSeq adapters added in the second step. Sequencing of libraries was performed on an Illumina NovaSeq with 2 x 150 bp paired-end reads. The paper's data handling went like this. With migec v1.2.7, reads were demultiplexed and then collapsed into UMI-guided consensus sequences. With mixcr v2.1.11, UMI consensuses were aligned to TRA and TRB V and J templates and assembled into clonotypes. A clonotype was counted as expanded or contracted only if both edgeR and NoisET called the change significant, with noise models trained on biological replicates. edgeR calls used a false discovery rate-adjusted p below 0.01 and a log2 fold-change threshold of 1. As an exploratory analysis of dynamics, max-normalized trajectories of the 1000 most abundant clonotypes were examined by PCA with hierarchical clustering. The CD4 or CD8 phenotype of responding clones was assigned using the separately sequenced CD4+ and CD8+ repertoires. The public reads were quality trimmed at Q25 with fastp and then assembled into clones with MiXCR by TCRdb, keeping productive beta chains. Rows merge per CDR3 protein into single entries with the most common DNA and genes. TCRdb's processing, not the study's, gives the V and J calls here. This sample has 110,000 or so distinct CDR3 sequences in its table, and 22% of those were observed once. Clones ranked in the top ten supply roughly 37% of the sample.

This clonotype appeared a few times. What antigen it recognizes has not been identified. No much larger clone is present one base from it, and per-base qualities are unavailable. Ficoll-Paque density gradient centrifugation was used to isolate PBMCs. This clonotype was sampled from a man aged 18 to 30 who had mild COVID-19 (a few samples of this study predate the infection). The sample titles of this study are shuffled in the database, so cell type and time point are left out; the donor was told from shared clones. The rearrangement combines TRBV12-3 or TRBV12-4 with TRBJ2-7; the junction holds 14 bases that match TRBD2. Sample: PBMCs or a T cell subset sorted from them (not recorded which). The DNA is as follows: TGTGCCAGCAGCCCCGGACTAGCGGGGGGTGGCGAGCAGTACTTC. Its protein product is CASSPGLAGGGEQYF.